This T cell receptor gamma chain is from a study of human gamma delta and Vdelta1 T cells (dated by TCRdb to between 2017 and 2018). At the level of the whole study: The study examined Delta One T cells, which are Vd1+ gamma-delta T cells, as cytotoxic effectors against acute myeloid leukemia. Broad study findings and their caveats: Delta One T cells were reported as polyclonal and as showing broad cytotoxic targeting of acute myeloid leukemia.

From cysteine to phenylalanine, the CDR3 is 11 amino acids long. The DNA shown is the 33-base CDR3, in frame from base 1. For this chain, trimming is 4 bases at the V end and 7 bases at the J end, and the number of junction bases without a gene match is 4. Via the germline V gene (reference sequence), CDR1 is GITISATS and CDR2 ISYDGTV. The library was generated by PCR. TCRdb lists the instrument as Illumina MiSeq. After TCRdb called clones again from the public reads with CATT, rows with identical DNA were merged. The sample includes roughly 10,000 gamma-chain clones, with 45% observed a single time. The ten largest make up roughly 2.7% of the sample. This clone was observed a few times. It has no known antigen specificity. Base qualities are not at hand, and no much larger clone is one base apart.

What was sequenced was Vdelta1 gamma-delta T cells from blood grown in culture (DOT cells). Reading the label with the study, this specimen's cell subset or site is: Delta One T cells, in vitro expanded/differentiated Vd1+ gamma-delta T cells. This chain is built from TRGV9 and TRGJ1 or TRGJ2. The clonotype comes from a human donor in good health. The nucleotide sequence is TGTGCCTTGTGGGAATGGTATAAGAAACTCTTT. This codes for CALWEWYKKLF.